This T cell receptor (beta chain) came from a study of cytomegalovirus exposure and HLA in healthy donors. Broader study findings: Using a false discovery rate of 0.05, a later analysis showed that approximately 16,000 TCR beta sequences were associated with HLA alleles. Reported findings show TCR beta sequences accurately forecast HLA-A and HLA-B alleles in most subjects.

Notes on this clone: The antigen is undetermined.

Nominal health characterized the donors when sampled, though unrecorded immune exposures were likely. CDR1 is LNHDA and CDR2 is SQIVND in the germline V gene (reference sequence). The CDR3 loop spans 13 amino acids. V gave up 6 bases and J gave up 3 bases; unmatched junction bases: 4. 60 Vbeta and 13 Jbeta primers were used in PCR. Per the authors' pipeline: Unique TCR beta chains totaled roughly 80 million in a later count, with around 12 million of them shared. TCRdb keeps only in-frame clones here, not all; method: immunoSEQ multiplex PCR. V and J calls and clone size are as listed in that table; D and trimming were resolved from the DNA. This sample yields 100,000 to 150,000 clones, of which about 74% are seen a single time; roughly 7.3% belongs to the top ten.

The sequence was obtained from a male donor in good health and CMV-seronegative. What was sequenced was PBMCs. The rearrangement uses TRBV19 and TRBJ1-1, with TRBD1 identical over 7 bases. The CDR3 protein is CASSLDRDTEAFF. The DNA of the CDR3 is TGTGCCAGTAGCCTAGACAGGGACACTGAAGCTTTCTTT.